These T cell receptor beta chains were read from a single sample in a study of cytomegalovirus exposure and HLA in healthy donors. TCRdb keeps only in-frame clones here, not all; method: immunoSEQ multiplex PCR. The repertoire includes under 150,000 clones, approximately 78% of them detected once, and almost 6% sits in the top ten. Sample: PBMCs. The receptors here all came from a woman in her thirties or forties in good health and CMV-seropositive. Both conserved end residues are part of each CDR3. The D gene is left open where the match is weak. For some rows the clone size is stated as once, few or many, or as a class when expanded; others skip it.

. . TRBJ2-3 TRBV27 CASSYGGTSTDTQYF TGTGCCAGCAGTTATGGCGGTACTAGCACAGATACGCAGTATTTT
. few TRBJ1-4 TRBV7-9 CASSPQQGIGEKLFF TGTGCCAGCAGCCCCCAACAGGGAATCGGTGAAAAACTGTTTTTT
TRBD1 . TRBJ2-7 TRBV11-1 CASSSTGGWYEQYF TGTGCCAGCAGCTCGACAGGGGGCTGGTACGAGCAGTACTTC
TRBD2 . TRBJ2-1 TRBV9 CASSGLGTSGNEQFF TGTGCCAGCAGCGGACTCGGGACTAGCGGCAATGAGCAGTTCTTC
. once TRBJ1-1 TRBV10-3 CATFGQMNTEAFF TGTGCCACCTTCGGACAGATGAACACTGAAGCTTTCTTT
TRBD1 . TRBJ2-2 TRBV6-5 CASSYLDRVSGELFF TGTGCCAGCAGTTACTTGGACAGGGTGTCCGGGGAGCTGTTTTTT
. . TRBJ1-1 TRBV10-2 CASSVQTNTEAFF TGCGCCAGCAGTGTGCAAACAAACACTGAAGCTTTCTTT
. . TRBJ1-1 TRBV5-8 CASSFTAMNTEAFF TGTGCCAGCAGCTTTACAGCCATGAACACTGAAGCTTTCTTT
TRBD2 once TRBJ2-1 TRBV6-5 CASRTGTSNEQFF TGTGCCAGCAGAACCGGGACTAGTAATGAGCAGTTCTTC
. few TRBJ1-1 TRBV9 CASSVGAGPGGTEAFF TGTGCCAGCAGCGTAGGTGCAGGGCCCGGGGGCACTGAAGCTTTCTTT
TRBD1 . TRBJ1-1 TRBV28 CASSRLQGGAFF TGTGCCAGTAGTCGGTTACAGGGGGGAGCTTTCTTT
TRBD1 . TRBJ2-7 TRBV27 CASTLQGGGEQYF TGTGCCAGCACCTTACAGGGGGGTGGCGAGCAGTACTTC
. . TRBJ1-1 TRBV7-3 CASSQDRLNTEAFF TGTGCCAGCAGCCAAGACAGACTGAACACTGAAGCTTTCTTT
. once TRBJ1-3 TRBV6-5 CASSYRKGGGNTIYF TGTGCCAGCAGTTATAGGAAGGGAGGTGGAAACACCATATATTTT
. few TRBJ1-1 TRBV5-1 CASSLGQAAEAFF TGCGCCAGCAGCTTGGGTCAGGCAGCCGAAGCTTTCTTT
TRBD2 . TRBJ2-1 TRBV9 CASSARSGRSYNEQFF TGTGCCAGCAGCGCCCGCAGCGGGAGGTCCTACAATGAGCAGTTCTTC
TRBD1 . TRBJ2-1 TRBV9 CASSVAGTGANEQFF TGTGCCAGCAGCGTAGCCGGGACAGGGGCCAATGAGCAGTTCTTC
. . TRBJ2-3 TRBV7-8 CASSLVLSTDTQYF TGTGCCAGCAGCTTAGTACTAAGCACAGATACGCAGTATTTT
. . TRBJ2-1 TRBV28 CASSLTPSNHRYRSSYNEQFF TGTGCCAGCAGTTTAACACCTAGCAACCATCGCTATAGGAGCTCCTACAATGAGCAGTTCTTC
. . TRBJ1-5 TRBV19 CAVWEGGGNQPQHF TGTGCCGTTTGGGAGGGGGGCGGCAATCAGCCCCAGCATTTT
TRBD2 . TRBJ2-3 TRBV11-1 CASSSLAGVADTQYF TGTGCCAGCAGCTCACTAGCGGGAGTGGCAGATACGCAGTATTTT
TRBD2 . TRBJ2-7 TRBV6-6 CASRPTSGRAYEQYF TGTGCCAGCAGACCCACTAGCGGGAGGGCCTACGAGCAGTACTTC
. few TRBJ1-5 TRBV4-3 CASSQGSRNNQPQHF TGCGCCAGCAGCCAAGGGTCCAGGAACAATCAGCCCCAGCATTTT
. . TRBJ2-1 TRBV6-5 CASSIHDEQFF TGTGCCAGCAGTATACACGATGAGCAGTTCTTC
TRBD1 . TRBJ1-2 TRBV7-2 CASSLGTGGYYGYTF TGTGCCAGCAGCTTAGGGACAGGGGGTTACTATGGCTACACCTTC
. . TRBJ2-2 TRBV7-6 CASSLGSHFYTGELFF TGTGCCAGCAGCTTAGGTTCCCATTTTTACACCGGGGAGCTGTTTTTT
. . TRBJ2-7 TRBV5-1 CASSGARVEQYF TGCGCCAGCAGCGGGGCCAGGGTCGAGCAGTACTTC
. . TRBJ2-2 TRBV7-2 CASSLGIARPGELFF TGTGCCAGCAGTCTCGGGATAGCTCGGCCCGGGGAGCTGTTTTTT
TRBD1 . TRBJ2-5 TRBV5-1 CASSTRQGVGETQYF TGCGCCAGCAGCACGAGACAGGGTGTGGGGGAGACCCAGTACTTC
. . TRBJ1-4 TRBV19 CASSIQAGGEKLFF TGTGCCAGTAGTATACAGGCAGGAGGCGAAAAACTGTTTTTT
TRBD2 . TRBJ2-7 TRBV6-1 CASSVGYGGVDYEQYF TGTGCCAGCAGTGTGGGGTACGGGGGGGTAGACTACGAGCAGTACTTC
. . TRBJ2-7 TRBV9 CASSVADGSYEQYF TGTGCCAGCAGCGTAGCCGACGGGTCCTACGAGCAGTACTTC
TRBD1 . TRBJ1-2 TRBV29-1 CSVTGTGEPGGGYTF TGCAGCGTCACCGGGACAGGGGAACCCGGAGGTGGCTACACCTTC
. . TRBJ2-5 TRBV10-3 CAISGVRGGQETQYF TGTGCCATCAGTGGGGTCAGGGGTGGACAAGAGACCCAGTACTTC
. . TRBJ2-7 TRBV7-9 CSSSSAYEQYF TGTTCCAGCAGCTCAGCCTACGAGCAGTACTTC
TRBD2 once TRBJ2-5 TRBV7-3 CASSLGLAGGEETQYF TGTGCCAGCAGCTTAGGACTAGCGGGAGGGGAAGAGACCCAGTACTTC
. . TRBJ2-2 TRBV5-1 CASSLGLHGTGELFF TGCGCCAGCAGCTTGGGTCTCCACGGCACCGGGGAGCTGTTTTTT
TRBD1 few TRBJ2-7 TRBV28 CASRDLGQGAREQYF TGTGCCAGCAGGGACCTGGGACAGGGGGCGAGGGAGCAGTACTTC
TRBD1 . TRBJ1-1 TRBV7-9 CASSIEGAAEAFF TGTGCCAGCAGCATCGAGGGGGCTGCTGAAGCTTTCTTT
. . TRBJ2-3 TRBV30 CAWSVLDNSDTQYF TGTGCCTGGAGTGTATTGGACAATTCAGATACGCAGTATTTT
TRBD2 . TRBJ2-7 TRBV5-1 CASSGGAGVFHEQYF TGCGCCAGCAGCGGAGGAGCGGGAGTTTTCCACGAGCAGTACTTC
TRBD1 few TRBJ1-1 TRBV7-9 CASSMGQENTEAFF TGTGCCAGCAGCATGGGACAGGAGAACACTGAAGCTTTCTTT
. . TRBJ1-4 TRBV5-1 CASSLAGGGPTNEKLFF TGCGCCAGCAGCTTGGCCGGGGGAGGACCAACTAATGAAAAACTGTTTTTT
TRBD1 once TRBJ2-7 TRBV27 CASSSWDRGPSEQYF TGTGCCAGCAGTTCCTGGGACAGGGGGCCGTCCGAGCAGTACTTC
TRBD1 once TRBJ1-1 TRBV11-1 CASSPLGTVKRGTEAFF TGTGCCAGCAGCCCCCTGGGGACAGTGAAAAGGGGCACTGAAGCTTTCTTT
TRBD2 . TRBJ2-2 TRBV4-2 CASSQASGSSGELFF TGTGCCAGCAGCCAAGCTAGCGGGAGTTCAGGGGAGCTGTTTTTT
. . TRBJ2-3 TRBV5-1 CASSSGGPSTDTQYF TGCGCCAGCAGCTCCGGGGGACCTAGCACAGATACGCAGTATTTT
TRBD1 . TRBJ2-7 TRBV6-6 CASSYKQGANYEQYF TGTGCCAGCAGTTATAAACAGGGGGCTAACTACGAGCAGTACTTC
. . TRBJ1-5 TRBV19 CASSSLEGQPQHF TGTGCCAGTAGTTCCCTCGAGGGACAGCCCCAGCATTTT
TRBD1 . TRBJ1-4 TRBV10-3 CATKDPWAGGVEKLFF TGTGCCACCAAGGACCCATGGGCAGGGGGCGTTGAAAAACTGTTTTTT
TRBD2 . TRBJ2-7 TRBV7-3 CASSWTSGSPISSYEQYF TGTGCCAGCAGCTGGACTAGCGGGAGTCCTATAAGCTCCTACGAGCAGTACTTC
. . TRBJ1-3 TRBV18 CASSPPGYSGNTIYF TGTGCCAGCTCCCCCCCGGGGTACTCTGGAAACACCATATATTTT
. few TRBJ1-1 TRBV6-1 CASSVDPPGRNTEAFF TGTGCCAGCAGTGTCGACCCCCCGGGGAGAAACACTGAAGCTTTCTTT
. . TRBJ2-5 TRBV28 CASSFQGGYQETQYF TGTGCCAGCAGTTTTCAGGGTGGTTACCAAGAGACCCAGTACTTC
. . TRBJ2-3 TRBV27 CASSTPTAGGNTDTQYF TGTGCCAGCAGTACCCCGACAGCTGGGGGCAACACAGATACGCAGTATTTT
. . TRBJ1-5 TRBV12-1 CASSYQTGNQPQHF TGTGCCAGCAGCTATCAGACAGGGAATCAGCCCCAGCATTTT
. . TRBJ1-5 TRBV6-1 CASSDRRAVPYSNQPQHF TGTGCCAGCAGTGATCGGAGGGCAGTCCCCTATAGCAATCAGCCCCAGCATTTT
. . TRBJ2-2 TRBV7-3 CASSLRRAGQGTGELFF TGTGCCAGCAGCTTAAGAAGGGCAGGGCAGGGAACCGGGGAGCTGTTTTTT
TRBD1 . TRBJ1-6 TRBV30 CAWSPSWTGGASNNSPLHF TGTGCCTGGAGCCCAAGTTGGACAGGGGGCGCCTCCAATAATTCACCCCTCCACTTT